This passage covers 7 T cell receptor beta chains from one sample sequenced in a study of cytomegalovirus exposure and HLA in healthy donors. Primers for the PCR totalled 60 Vbeta and 13 Jbeta. The table came from immunoSEQ multiplex PCR; TCRdb's copy has only in-frame clones and leaves some out. The profile shows under 200,000 clones, around two thirds of them singletons. The source material was PBMCs. These receptors were taken from a man aged 45 to 65 in good health and CMV-seronegative.

This clone was detected only a few times. The CDR3 nucleotides read TGTGCCAGAAGCTTGGCTACTACTACAGATACGCAGTATTTT. Its protein is CARSLATTTDTQYF. The chain recombines TRBV5-3 with TRBJ2-3; no clear D. TRBV5-3 is treated as an ORF (open reading frame) with a function not yet certain. V lost 0 bases to trimming and J lost 3 bases, with 8 bases between them. This CDR3 has 14 amino acids.

CDR3 sequence reads: CASSLLNSSSYNSPLHF. The CDR3 region has the DNA TGTGCCAGCAGTTTACTAAACAGTAGCTCCTATAATTCACCCCTCCACTTT. This chain uses TRBV28 with TRBJ1-6; D is ambiguous. Per the germline V gene, CDR1 is MDHEN and CDR2 is SYDVKM. This CDR3 has 17 amino acids. V was shortened by 2 bases and J by 0 bases, with 11 bases between the two germline ends.

This chain links TRBV10-3 with TRBJ2-2, with 7 bases lining up with TRBD1. With V trimmed by 4 bases and J by 0 bases, 8 bases remained unmatched. CDR1 ENHRY and CDR2 SYGVKD come from the germline V gene. This CDR3 is 17 amino acids long. Written as DNA, the CDR3 is TGTGCCATCAGTGCCGGAGAAGGGGGCCCGAACACCGGGGAGCTGTTTTTT. Its translation is CAISAGEGGPNTGELFF.

The genes are TRBV10-3 and TRBJ2-7, with TRBD2 as a possible D gene (7 bases). The CDR3 runs 14 residues. Trimming took off 3 bases at V and 4 bases at J, with 13 bases between the two ends. CDR1 and CDR2 (germline): ENHRY, SYGVKD. CDR3 nucleotide sequence: TGTGCCATCAGTGAAGGGGGGGGTTTTTACGAGCAGTACTTC. This encodes CAISEGGGFYEQYF.

This clone was seen a few times. The J gene is TRBJ2-1, the V gene TRBV19, with 8 bases aligning to TRBD1. Trimming cost V 4 bases and J 4 bases; bases outside gene matches: 12. Germline V gene sequence: CDR1 LNHDA, CDR2 SQIVND (reference sequence). CDR3 length: 17 amino acids. The CDR3 loop reads CASSRGLTGVRYNEQFF. The CDR3 DNA reads as TGTGCCAGTAGTAGAGGATTGACAGGGGTCCGTTACAATGAGCAGTTCTTC.

The J gene is TRBJ2-7, the V gene TRBV7-2; no clear D. Trimming cost V 1 base and J 3 bases, with 7 bases left between them. There are 13 residues in the CDR3. Germline V lookup: CDR1 SGHTA, CDR2 FQGNSA. The CDR3 spells CASSLEQRYEQYF. The CDR3 coding sequence is TGTGCCAGCAGCTTAGAGCAGCGCTACGAGCAGTACTTC.

The chain joins TRBV7-2 to TRBJ1-2; no clear D. CDR1 is SGHTA and CDR2 is FQGNSA in the germline V gene. V lost 3 bases and J lost 1, with 12 bases in between. The CDR3 totals 15 residues. The CDR3 DNA reads as TGTGCCAGCAGCTTCATCTCCCAGTATAACTATGGCTACACCTTC. Translated: CASSFISQYNYGYTF.